This entry is about one T cell receptor beta chain. Its antigen remains unidentified. The table came from immunoSEQ multiplex PCR; TCRdb's copy has only in-frame clones and leaves some out. The sample lists tens of thousands of clones; roughly four fifths were seen once. Time point here: week 47, end of study. A 20-mer mutant IDH1 peptide at 300 ug was injected subcutaneously with topical imiquimod. The data were taken from a study of a mutant IDH1 vaccine in newly diagnosed glioma. On the study more broadly: Standard pretreatment was either radiotherapy, temozolomide, or, for most, radiochemotherapy with temozolomide.

This clonotype was sampled from a man aged 25 to 45 with glioma. Sequencing used PBMCs, obtained from a glioma patient whose treatment included an IDH1 peptide vaccine.

For the CDR3, the DNA is TGTGCCAGCAGTTTTTCCAGGGCGAACACCGGGGAGCTGTTTTTT. Protein: CASSFSRANTGELFF. The rearrangement uses TRBV27 and TRBJ2-2, with D perhaps matching TRBD1 (5 bases). V lost 3 bases, J lost 0 bases, and 8 bases lay in between. CDR3 length: 15 residues. Per germline, CDR1 MNHEY and CDR2 SMNVEV (reference sequence).